The 3 T cell receptor beta chains presented below share a single source sample, sequenced in a study of vaccination and CD4 T cells after COVID-19. Antigen specificity for these receptors is unknown. Treatment of the sample: approximately nine-day PBMC culture with coronavirus spike peptide pools or control peptides (ViraFEST assay). With the Oncomine TCR Beta short-read assay, DNA from cultured CD4+ T cells was sequenced. TCRdb reprocessed the PCR reads via MiXCR and lists one record per CDR3 protein. Of 9,500 to 15,000 distinct CDR3 sequences in the sample, 45% to 65% were seen once. Sequencing used CD4+ T cells from blood, cultured in vitro. The receptors were sampled from a human donor who had recovered from COVID-19.

This chain connects TRBV6-1 to TRBJ2-7; the D is unclear. The V end lost 8 bases, the J end lost 1 base, and 15 bases lay between the germline ends. The germline CDR1 and CDR2 sequences are MNHNS and SASEGT. The CDR3 contains 14 residues. CDR3 DNA: TGTGCCAGCGCTAGGCAGGACCTATCCTACGAGCAGTACTTC. Translated: CASARQDLSYEQYF.

In the case of this clonotype: One end of the junction is discordant with germline, which a read error may explain. The rearrangement uses TRBV7-3 and TRBJ1-1; no definite D call. Per the germline V gene, CDR1 is SGHTA and CDR2 is FQGTGA. The CDR3 sequence is 14 residues long. The CDR3 protein is CASSLYGDPLEAFF. Here the CDR3 DNA reads TGTGCTAGCAGCTTATATGGGGATCCCCTTGAAGCTTTCTTT.

The chain joins TRBV5-5 to TRBJ1-2, with D possibly being TRBD1 (5 bases). The germline V gene has CDR1 SGHKS and CDR2 YYEKEE (reference sequence). Trimming left V 4 bases short and J 8 bases short, with 21 bases between. This CDR3 contains 15 residues. The CDR3 is CASSTGPRGPTGYTF. CDR3 sequence (DNA): TGTGCCAGCAGCACCGGCCCGAGGGGACCCACCGGCTACACCTTC.